This note documents a single TCR beta chain sequence. Its antigen is not identified. The data were taken from a study of radiation and T cells in renal cell carcinoma. General study points: In blood, top tumor clones expanded by 2 weeks, shrinking by 4.

Time point noted: blood 4 weeks post-SBRT, at nephrectomy. Treatment defined: 15 Gy SBRT to primary tumor, nephrectomy 4 weeks later. The germline CDR1 and CDR2 sequences are SGHDT and YYEEEE. Trimming left V 0 bases short and J 9 bases short, with 8 bases between. The CDR3 is made up of 12 amino acids. Data came from immunoSEQ multiplex PCR; TCRdb stores just in-frame clones and leaves some out. Here the sample spans around 170,000 clones, roughly 90% being singletons. V gene TRBV5-6 combines with J gene TRBJ2-3; D ambiguous. Sequences were derived from blood, sampled from a patient whose treatment included radiotherapy and nephrectomy. The sequence was collected from a woman aged 45-60 years with renal cell carcinoma. CDR3 nucleotides: TGTGCCAGCAGCTTGGACGTATTAACGCAGTATTTT. Residues: CASSLDVLTQYF.